This T cell receptor (beta chain) derives from a study of blood T cell repertoires in COVID-19. Study overall: Collection of acute and convalescent COVID-19 samples took place in the United States, Italy and Spain.

The CDR3 loop spans 14 amino acids. Trimming removed 4 bases from V and 5 bases from J; junction bases left unmatched: 6. Germline V gene lookup returns CDR1 SGHNT and CDR2 YYREEE (reference sequence). This table comes from immunoSEQ multiplex PCR, and its TCRdb copy is limited to in-frame clones, with some not included. The sample lists 90,000 to 130,000 clones; over 65% were seen once. This clone was seen just once. The chain couples TRBV5-4 to TRBJ1-5; 7 bases align to TRBD1. The source material was peripheral blood. The clonotype originates from a woman of 80 years or more with acute or convalescent COVID-19. This CDR3 is CASSLAGGDQPQHF. In nucleotides, the CDR3 is TGTGCCAGCAGCCTTGCAGGGGGAGATCAGCCCCAGCATTTT.